The 30 T cell receptor beta chains in this list originate from one sample, sequenced in a study of OX40 agonist ivuxolimab in advanced cancers. The assay was immunoSEQ multiplex PCR, and TCRdb's table has in-frame clones only and misses some. The sample records around 78,000 clones, around 87% being singletons. Source: CD4+ or CD8+ T cells sorted from blood, taken in a trial of the OX40 agonist ivuxolimab. The receptors originated from an adult with an advanced solid tumor such as melanoma, head and neck, liver or kidney cancer.

The chain has TRBV9 and TRBJ1-5, with D uncertain. The CDR3 has 15 amino acids. The V end lost 0 bases, the J end lost 0 bases, and 7 bases lay between the germline ends. Per germline, CDR1 SGDLS and CDR2 YYNGEE. In DNA, the CDR3 is TGTGCCAGCAGCGTAGGCCCCGATAGCAATCAGCCCCAGCATTTT. Protein product: CASSVGPDSNQPQHF. Supplemented by reference TRBV9 and TRBJ1-5, the full variable domain reads DSGVTQTPKHLITATGQRVTLRCSPRSGDLSVYWYQQSLDQGLQFLIQYYNGEERAKGNILERFSAQQFPDLHSELNLSSLELGDSALYFCASSVGPDSNQPQHFGDGTRLSIL.

This chain uses TRBV21-1 with TRBJ2-6; the table's TRBD2 call for D was not verified on the DNA. TRBV21-1 counts as a pseudogene. The CDR3 consists of 18 residues. The CDR3 sequence: CASSKRTGSPSGANVLTF. The CDR3 DNA reads as TGTGCCAGCAGCAAAAGGACGGGATCCCCCTCTGGGGCCAACGTCCTGACTTTC.

The V call is TRBV5-6, the J call TRBJ2-5; D tentatively reads TRBD1 or TRBD2 (6 bases each). CDR3 length: 13 amino acids. Germline assignment: CDR1 SGHDT and CDR2 YYEEEE. The V end lost 4 bases, the J end lost 3 bases, and 10 bases lay between the germline ends. Here the CDR3 reads CASSGGGEETQYF. The CDR3, as DNA: TGTGCCAGCAGCGGAGGGGGAGAAGAGACCCAGTACTTC.

The chain joins TRBV10-2 to TRBJ1-2; maybe TRBD1 (5 bases). Trimming removed 3 bases at V and 2 bases at J, with 7 bases between. CDR1 and CDR2 (germline): WSHSY, SAAADI. The CDR3 contains 13 residues. CDR3 bases: TGCGCCAGCAGTGATGGGGGAAACTATGGCTACACCTTC. Translation gives CASSDGGNYGYTF.

The chain couples TRBV4-2 to TRBJ2-5; no clear D gene. The V gene's germline CDR1 is LGHNA and CDR2 YNFKEQ. V was cut by 1 base and J by 2 bases, with 2 bases left in between. This CDR3 is 12 amino acids long. This chain's CDR3 is CASSQAQETQYF. DNA of the CDR3: TGTGCCAGCAGCCAAGCACAAGAGACCCAGTACTTC.

The chain recombines TRBV15 with TRBJ1-2, with 10 nucleotides matching TRBD1. From germline, CDR1 is LNHNV and CDR2 YYDKDF (reference sequence). The CDR3 runs 18 residues. The V segment lost 4 bases and the J segment 2 bases; nucleotides outside the gene matches: 13. As DNA, the CDR3 is TGTGCCACCAGCAAATCTTTTGCCGGGACAGGGGAGAACTATGGCTACACCTTC. This translates into CATSKSFAGTGENYGYTF.

V and J are TRBV28 and TRBJ2-1; D not resolved. V lost 6 bases and J 6 bases, leaving 9 bases between the germline ends. The CDR3 extends over 12 amino acids. CDR1 is MDHEN and CDR2 is SYDVKM in the germline V gene. Here the CDR3 DNA reads TGTGCCAGCAGCTCCCTGGGCAATGAGCAGTTCTTC. This translates into CASSSLGNEQFF.

The genes are TRBV4-2 and TRBJ1-2, with D tentatively TRBD1 (5 bases). The germline V gene encodes CDR1 LGHNA and CDR2 YNFKEQ. The CDR3 extends over 16 amino acids. Trimming left V 5 bases short and J 2 bases short, with 18 bases between. The CDR3 DNA follows: TGTGCCAGCAGCTTGGGATCCGGGACTGCGAACTATGGCTACACCTTC. Protein: CASSLGSGTANYGYTF.

V gene TRBV19 combines with J gene TRBJ2-5; D could derive from TRBD1 or TRBD2 (5 bases each). This CDR3 spans 15 amino acids. Trimming removed 1 base at V and 5 bases at J, with 14 bases between. Germline CDR1 and CDR2: LNHDA and SQIVND (reference sequence). CDR3 coding DNA: TGTGCCAGTAGTATAGTAGGGGCGGGCCGGGAGACCCAGTACTTC. The encoded protein is CASSIVGAGRETQYF.

The rearrangement links TRBV7-9 to TRBJ1-4; no clear D gene. The CDR3 consists of 16 residues. V was clipped by 0 bases and J by 8 bases, with 16 bases between them. Germline-derived CDR1 and CDR2 are SEHNR and FQNEAQ (reference sequence). The CDR3 is CASSLAFGIRYEKLFF. CDR3 sequence (DNA): TGTGCCAGCAGCTTAGCGTTCGGGATCCGTTACGAAAAACTGTTTTTT.

The chain uses TRBV2 and TRBJ2-3; D gene uncertain. The germline gives CDR1 SNHLY, CDR2 FYNNEI. V was cut by 4 bases and J by 0 bases, with 11 bases left in between. CDR3 length equals 15 residues. CDR3 bases: TGTGCCAGCAGTGCAACCTCCGCTAGCACAGATACGCAGTATTTT. Translation gives CASSATSASTDTQYF. The entire variable domain, with the rest obtained from reference TRBV2 and TRBJ2-3, is as follows: EPEVTQTPSHQVTQMGQEVILRCVPISNHLYFYWYRQILGQKVEFLVSFYNNEISEKSEIFDDQFSVERPDGSNFTLKIRSTKLEDSAMYFCASSATSASTDTQYFGPGTRLTVL.

CDR3 sequence: CASSRGTDLRGEQYF. CDR3 nucleotide sequence: TGTGCCAGTAGTAGGGGGACGGACCTCCGGGGCGAGCAGTACTTC. The chain is built from TRBV19 and TRBJ2-7; tentatively, D is TRBD1 or TRBD2 (5 bases each). From germline, CDR1 is LNHDA and CDR2 SQIVND (reference sequence). The CDR3 has 15 amino acids. V lost 4 bases and J 6 bases, leaving 19 bases between the germline ends. The whole variable domain, filled in from reference TRBV19 and TRBJ2-7, reads DGGITQSPKYLFRKEGQNVTLSCEQNLNHDAMYWYRQDPGQGLRLIYYSQIVNDFQKGDIAEGYSVSREKKESFPLTVTSAQKNPTAFYLCASSRGTDLRGEQYFGPGTRLTVT.

To note about this clone: The sample has other DNA sequences that encode this CDR3 too. The chain recombines TRBV10-3 with TRBJ2-3; possible D gene TRBD2, 6 bases. Germline assignment: CDR1 ENHRY and CDR2 SYGVKD. The CDR3 has 12 residues. V lost 7 bases to trimming and J lost 3 bases, with 8 bases between them. Here the CDR3 reads CAITDYTDTQYF. The DNA for the CDR3 is TGTGCCATCACGGACTATACAGATACGCAGTATTTT.

In the case of this clone: Other DNA sequences in this specimen translate into the identical CDR3. The J gene is TRBJ1-5, the V gene TRBV18, with TRBD1 matching 7 bases. CDR3 length: 15 amino acids. Germline V lookup: CDR1 KGHSH, CDR2 LQKENI. The V and J ends lost 2 bases and 2 bases, in that order; junction bases with no gene match: 3. The CDR3, as DNA: TGTGCCAGCTCACCAGGAGGACAGGGCAATCAGCCCCAGCATTTT. Its protein is CASSPGGQGNQPQHF.

CDR3 protein: CASSLKGFSQETQYF. Here the CDR3 DNA reads TGTGCCAGCAGCTTAAAGGGGTTCAGCCAAGAGACCCAGTACTTC. The J gene is TRBJ2-5, the V gene TRBV7-8, with a possible D match to TRBD1 (5 bases). The V end was cut by 2 bases, the J end by 1 base, with 11 bases between. The CDR3 runs to 15 residues. Germline CDR1 reads SGHVS; CDR2 reads FQNEAQ. The entire variable domain, with the rest obtained from reference TRBV7-8 and TRBJ2-5, is as follows: GAGVSQSPRYKVAKRGQDVALRCDPISGHVSLFWYQQALGQGPEFLTYFQNEAQLDKSGLPSDRFFAERPEGSVSTLKIQRTQQEDSAVYLCASSLKGFSQETQYFGPGTRLLVL.

The rearrangement links TRBV11-2 to TRBJ2-1; D is perhaps TRBD2 (7 bases). This CDR3 is 15 amino acids long. Germline CDR1 and CDR2: SGHAT and FQNNGV. V lost 4 bases and J lost 5, with 15 bases in between. The CDR3 loop reads CASSSPRGGHNEQFF. Here the CDR3 DNA reads TGTGCCAGCAGCTCCCCTCGCGGGGGCCACAATGAGCAGTTCTTC. Combining the CDR3 with reference TRBV11-2 and TRBJ2-1 gives the whole variable domain EAGVAQSPRYKIIEKRQSVAFWCNPISGHATLYWYQQILGQGPKLLIQFQNNGVVDDSQLPKDRFSAERLKGVDSTLKIQPAKLEDSAVYLCASSSPRGGHNEQFFGPGTRLTVL.

The CDR3 sequence: CASIGGQGRLGQYF. In nucleotides, the CDR3 is TGTGCCAGCATTGGGGGACAGGGTCGTCTAGGGCAGTACTTC. V gene TRBV28 combines with J gene TRBJ2-7; 9 positions agree with TRBD1. J gave up 9 bases and V 7 bases, and 13 bases lay outside the gene matches. In germline, CDR1 is MDHEN, CDR2 SYDVKM. The CDR3 is 14 residues long.

The chain recombines TRBV5-1 with TRBJ2-7; D is ambiguous. The ends were cut back, 2 bases at V and 3 bases at J, with 12 bases in the middle. This CDR3 spans 14 amino acids. Per the germline V gene, CDR1 is SGHRS and CDR2 is YFSETQ. The CDR3 nucleotides are TGCGCCAGCAGCTTACATCCGTTGTACTACGAGCAGTACTTC. Protein: CASSLHPLYYEQYF. The whole variable domain, remainder taken from reference TRBV5-1 and TRBJ2-7, is KAGVTQTPRYLIKTRGQQVTLSCSPISGHRSVSWYQQTPGQGLQFLFEYFSETQRNKGNFPGRFSGRQFSNSRSEMNVSTLELGDSALYLCASSLHPLYYEQYFGPGTRLTVT.

The chain joins TRBV15 to TRBJ2-7; the match to TRBD2 covers 9 bases. V lost 0 bases to trimming and J lost 5 bases; unmatched junction nucleotides: 20. The CDR3 covers 20 residues. The germline V gene encodes CDR1 LNHNV and CDR2 YYDKDF (reference sequence). The CDR3 here is CATSRDSPGLAHFLTDEQYF. The CDR3 coding sequence is TGTGCCACCAGCAGAGATAGCCCGGGACTAGCCCACTTTCTCACGGACGAGCAGTACTTC.

The chain is built from TRBV11-2 and TRBJ2-5; D call uncertain. V dropped 1 base and J dropped 4 bases, with 7 bases sitting between them. Germline CDR1 is SGHAT and CDR2 is FQNNGV. This CDR3 contains 13 residues. The CDR3 here is CASSLGWGETQYF. In nucleotides, the CDR3 is TGTGCCAGCAGCTTAGGTTGGGGAGAGACCCAGTACTTC.

The rearrangement links TRBV5-1 to TRBJ2-7, with TRBD2 identical over 10 bases. CDR3 size: 15 residues. V trimming: 0 bases; J trimming: 0 bases; junction bases outside the gene matches: 0. CDR1 and CDR2 (germline): SGHRS, YFSETQ. Here the CDR3 reads CASSLASGSSYEQYF. The CDR3 DNA follows: TGCGCCAGCAGCTTGGCTAGCGGGAGCTCCTACGAGCAGTACTTC.

The chain joins TRBV9 to TRBJ2-3; 9 bases fit TRBD2. The ends lost 0 bases at V and 0 bases at J; junction bases unmatched: 8. The germline CDR1 and CDR2 sequences are SGDLS and YYNGEE. The CDR3 has 18 amino acids. CDR3 loop: CASSVVSSGGQSTDTQYF. Written as DNA, the CDR3 is TGTGCCAGCAGCGTAGTGTCCAGCGGGGGGCAAAGCACAGATACGCAGTATTTT.

This clone was detected once. The chain couples TRBV6-5 to TRBJ1-5; no firm D call. The CDR3 covers 13 residues. Germline V lookup: CDR1 MNHEY, CDR2 SVGAGI. V lost 9 bases, J lost 3 bases, and 12 bases lay in between. The CDR3 spells CASRLGFNQPQHF. CDR3 DNA sequence: TGTGCCAGTAGACTCGGATTCAATCAGCCCCAGCATTTT.

The chain joins TRBV28 to TRBJ2-5, with 7 bases identical to TRBD2. V was pared by 4 bases and J by 2 bases, with 10 bases of the junction left unmatched. CDR3 length: 16 amino acids. Germline loops: CDR1 MDHEN, CDR2 SYDVKM. The CDR3 loop reads CASSSIGAGAQETQYF. The CDR3 bases are TGTGCCAGCAGTTCAATAGGGGCGGGAGCACAAGAGACCCAGTACTTC.

The V and J genes are TRBV28 and TRBJ1-1, with D uncertain. The CDR3 sequence is 14 residues long. Germline V gene sequence: CDR1 MDHEN, CDR2 SYDVKM. V was clipped by 3 bases and J by 1 base, with 9 bases between them. The CDR3 loop reads CASSLRQQNTEAFF. CDR3 DNA sequence: TGTGCCAGCAGTTTGAGGCAGCAGAACACTGAAGCTTTCTTT.

This clone was seen more than once but under ten times. The J gene is TRBJ2-7, the V gene TRBV19; 15 bases are a match to TRBD2. The CDR3 is 16 amino acids. CDR1 is LNHDA, CDR2 SQIVND, per germline (reference sequence). J lost 4 bases, V lost 5 bases, and 6 bases had no gene match. This CDR3 reads CASSVLGLAGGYEQYF. Written as DNA, the CDR3 is TGTGCCAGTAGTGTACTGGGACTAGCGGGAGGTTACGAGCAGTACTTC.

This clone was detected only a few times. The chain uses TRBV7-8 and TRBJ2-7, with D hard to call. This CDR3 contains 12 residues. V was clipped by 4 bases and J by 2 bases, with 6 bases between them. The germline gives CDR1 SGHVS, CDR2 FQNEAQ. CDR3 region: CASSSPAYEQYF. In nucleotides, the CDR3 is TGTGCCAGCAGCTCCCCAGCCTACGAGCAGTACTTC.

The rearrangement links TRBV5-6 to TRBJ2-1; D is unresolved. V was shortened by 0 bases and J by 2 bases, with 12 bases between the two germline ends. Germline-derived CDR1 and CDR2 are SGHDT and YYEEEE. The length of the CDR3 is 16 residues. The CDR3 spells CASSLGGQPAYNEQFF. The CDR3 DNA sequence: TGTGCCAGCAGCTTGGGAGGTCAACCAGCCTACAATGAGCAGTTCTTC.

The chain links TRBV27 to TRBJ1-5; 7 nucleotides line up with TRBD1. CDR3 length: 15 residues. Trimming cost V 5 bases and J 0 bases; bases outside gene matches: 4. The germline V gene has CDR1 MNHEY and CDR2 SMNVEV (reference sequence). CDR3 sequence reads: CASSLRTGSNQPQHF. The CDR3 DNA reads TGTGCCAGCAGTCTCCGGACAGGTAGCAATCAGCCCCAGCATTTT.

V is TRBV5-4 and J is TRBJ2-7, with unresolved D. This CDR3 is built from 13 residues. V lost 4 bases, J lost 5 bases, and 13 bases lay in between. The germline gives CDR1 SGHNT, CDR2 YYREEE (reference sequence). CDR3 DNA sequence: TGTGCCAGCAGCCCCGATGGCCGGAACGAGCAGTACTTC. It codes for CASSPDGRNEQYF.